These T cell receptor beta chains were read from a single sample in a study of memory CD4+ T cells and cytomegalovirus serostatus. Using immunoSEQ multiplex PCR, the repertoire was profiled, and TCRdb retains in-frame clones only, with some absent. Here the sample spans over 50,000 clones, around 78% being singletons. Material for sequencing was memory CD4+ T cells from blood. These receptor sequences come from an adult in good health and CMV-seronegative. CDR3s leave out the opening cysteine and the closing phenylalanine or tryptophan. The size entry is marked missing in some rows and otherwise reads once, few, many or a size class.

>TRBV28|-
ASSRYGYT
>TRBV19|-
ASSKAGLYYNEQF
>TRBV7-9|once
ASSSTASSYEQY
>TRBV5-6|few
ASSEGRYLEPQH
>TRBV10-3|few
AISRQSNTEAF
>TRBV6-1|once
ASSEARGGLNEKLF
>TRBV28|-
ASSSHGTGETEAF
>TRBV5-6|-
ASSLAGPGTAF
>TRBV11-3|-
ASSLWGNTEAF
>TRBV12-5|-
ASGLEGFRNEQF
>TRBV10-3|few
AISATSVNNEQF
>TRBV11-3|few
ASSAGLAGVAGELF
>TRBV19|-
ASSRSSSRGATNEKLF
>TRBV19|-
ASSMGQGGMKAF
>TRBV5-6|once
ASSSVWGGRQETQY
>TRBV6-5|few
ASSYSILPAGNMV
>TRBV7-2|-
ASSSTWGAYNEQF
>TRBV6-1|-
ASSEGWIAKNIQY
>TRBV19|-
ASSIENTEAF
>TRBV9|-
ASSPREGPQPQH
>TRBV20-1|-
SAEHQNIQY
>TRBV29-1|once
SVLGDRRFGKAF
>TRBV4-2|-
ASSPLQNSIETQY
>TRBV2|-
ASRRTSGSYNEQF
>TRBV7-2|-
ASSLGRGTDTQY
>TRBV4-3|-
ASSPKGGIRGEQF
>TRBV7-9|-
ASSPEAKTQY
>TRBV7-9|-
ASRPTSSQGTEAF
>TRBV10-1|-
ASSKGLGQPQH
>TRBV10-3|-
AISESTGQRANVLT
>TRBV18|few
ASSPSSPSGGPKYQETQY
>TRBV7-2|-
ASSLVILNTEAF
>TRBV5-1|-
ASSLEKLDEKLF
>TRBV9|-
ASSVAGGSRAGANVLT
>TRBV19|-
ASTFDRAGSPLH
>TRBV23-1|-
ASANRQLNTGELF
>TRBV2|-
ASGRQTYEQY